These T cell receptor beta chains were read from a single sample in a study of T cells in Graves' hyperthyroidism and ophthalmopathy. TCRdb ran MiXCR on the multiplex PCR reads and lists one entry per CDR3 protein. The sample records 450,000 to 700,000 distinct CDR3 sequences, 46% being singletons. The sequencing sample was made of peripheral blood or thyroid tissue (not recorded which). These receptors all come from a woman younger than 35 with Graves' hyperthyroidism. CDR3s include the opening cysteine and the closing phenylalanine or tryptophan. A D gene is named only where the DNA matches it firmly. Expanded clones are given a class, and other clones once, few, many or no size at all.

d_gene	abundance	v_gene	j_gene	CDR3aa	CDR3nt
-	many	TRBV24-1	TRBJ2-3	CATSDNRQAGDTQYF	TGTGCCACCAGTGATAACAGACAGGCGGGGGATACGCAGTATTTT
-	few	TRBV18	TRBJ2-7	CASSPPIVRGDEQYF	TGTGCCAGCTCACCACCGATTGTCAGGGGGGACGAGCAGTACTTC
TRBD1	-	TRBV19	TRBJ2-2	CASSTRTGENTGELFF	TGTGCCAGTAGTACCCGGACAGGGGAGAACACCGGGGAGCTGTTTTTT
TRBD2	many	TRBV29-1	TRBJ2-2	CSVERWEGPRELFF	TGCAGCGTTGAAAGGTGGGAGGGACCTAGGGAGCTGTTTTTT
-	-	TRBV20-1	TRBJ1-1	CSASNWREGTEAFF	TGCAGTGCCAGCAATTGGAGGGAGGGCACTGAAGCTTTCTTT
-	many	TRBV20-1	TRBJ2-2	CSARGWVNTGELFF	TGCAGTGCTAGAGGTTGGGTGAACACCGGGGAGCTGTTTTTT
TRBD2	few	TRBV12-3/TRBV12-4	TRBJ2-7	CASSLVALGAGDGLASYEQYF	TGTGCCAGCAGTTTAGTTGCCCTTGGGGCGGGAGACGGGTTAGCTTCCTACGAGCAGTACTTC
TRBD2	many	TRBV7-2	TRBJ2-7	CASSFGGGLGNYEQYF	TGTGCCAGCAGCTTCGGCGGCGGACTAGGGAATTACGAGCAGTACTTC
-	many	TRBV10-1	TRBJ1-1	CASSVTSSGLAFF	TGCGCCAGCAGTGTCACCTCTTCTGGGTTGGCTTTCTTT
-	many	TRBV6-6	TRBJ1-5	CASSRTPSNQPQHF	TGTGCCAGCAGCAGGACCCCCAGCAATCAGCCCCAGCATTTT
-	-	TRBV4-1	TRBJ1-4	CASSQVAGIGEKLFF	TGCGCCAGCAGCCAAGTCGCGGGGATTGGGGAAAAACTGTTTTTT
-	-	TRBV2	TRBJ2-7	CASSAKPLRAVYEQYF	TGTGCCAGCAGTGCTAAGCCTTTGAGGGCTGTCTACGAGCAGTACTTC
TRBD1	-	TRBV6-2/TRBV6-3	TRBJ2-2	CASKSLRGPYTGELFF	TGTGCCAGCAAGTCCCTTAGGGGGCCCTACACCGGGGAGCTGTTTTTT
TRBD1	-	TRBV6-6	TRBJ1-5	CASSYSGTGFQPQHF	TGTGCCAGCAGTTATTCCGGGACAGGGTTTCAGCCCCAGCATTTT
-	many	TRBV5-8	TRBJ1-2	CASSPGPLDYGYTF	TGTGCCAGCAGCCCGGGTCCGCTCGACTATGGCTACACCTTC
TRBD1	-	TRBV11-2	TRBJ1-6	CASSLRQGAFNSPLHF	TGTGCCAGCAGCTTAAGACAGGGGGCGTTTAATTCACCCCTCCACTTT
TRBD1	once	TRBV4-1	TRBJ1-2	CASSQWTGGHTF	TGCGCCAGCAGCCAATGGACAGGGGGCCACACCTTC
-	many	TRBV4-3	TRBJ2-7	CASSRQGPPLTYEQYF	TGCGCCAGCAGCCGCCAAGGACCCCCCTTGACCTACGAGCAGTACTTC
-	-	TRBV7-9	TRBJ2-3	CASSTGRLSGFTDTQYF	TGTGCCAGCAGCACTGGGCGGCTTAGCGGCTTCACAGATACGCAGTATTTT
-	-	TRBV6-2/TRBV6-3	TRBJ1-2	CASTLDGYGYTF	TGTGCCAGCACTCTCGACGGGTATGGCTACACCTTC
-	many	TRBV12-5	TRBJ1-2	CASGSGRANYGYTF	TGTGCTAGTGGTTCCGGAAGAGCTAACTATGGCTACACCTTC
-	-	TRBV7-2	TRBJ1-2	CASSLGWGSGNTF	-
-	-	TRBV10-2	TRBJ1-5	CASSSGLGGQPQHF	TGCGCCAGCAGCTCAGGGTTAGGTGGTCAGCCCCAGCATTTT
-	many	TRBV6-1	TRBJ2-7	CASSVSPSYEQYF	TGTGCCAGCAGTGTTAGCCCTTCCTACGAGCAGTACTTC
TRBD1	-	TRBV7-8	TRBJ2-7	CASSSGQGVGDEQYF	TGTGCCAGCAGCAGCGGACAGGGGGTTGGAGACGAGCAGTACTTC
TRBD1	-	TRBV29-1	TRBJ1-2	CSIGDRFYGYTF	TGCAGCATTGGGGACAGGTTCTATGGCTACACCTTC
-	-	TRBV15	TRBJ2-3	CATSRDAATDTQYF	TGTGCCACCAGCAGAGATGCCGCCACAGATACGCAGTATTTT
-	-	TRBV6-5	TRBJ1-2	CASSPENGVNYGYTF	TGTGCCAGCAGCCCCGAGAATGGTGTTAACTATGGCTACACCTTC
TRBD1	-	TRBV30	TRBJ2-5	CAWSPDRGTQYF	TGTGCCTGGAGCCCAGACAGGGGGACCCAGTACTTC
TRBD2	-	TRBV6-5	TRBJ2-1	CASSSYVTSVHNEQFF	TGTGCCAGCAGTTCCTACGTGACTAGCGTCCACAATGAGCAGTTCTTC
-	many	TRBV9	TRBJ2-7	CASSVEGGGTYEQYF	TGTGCCAGCAGCGTAGAAGGAGGGGGCACCTACGAGCAGTACTTC